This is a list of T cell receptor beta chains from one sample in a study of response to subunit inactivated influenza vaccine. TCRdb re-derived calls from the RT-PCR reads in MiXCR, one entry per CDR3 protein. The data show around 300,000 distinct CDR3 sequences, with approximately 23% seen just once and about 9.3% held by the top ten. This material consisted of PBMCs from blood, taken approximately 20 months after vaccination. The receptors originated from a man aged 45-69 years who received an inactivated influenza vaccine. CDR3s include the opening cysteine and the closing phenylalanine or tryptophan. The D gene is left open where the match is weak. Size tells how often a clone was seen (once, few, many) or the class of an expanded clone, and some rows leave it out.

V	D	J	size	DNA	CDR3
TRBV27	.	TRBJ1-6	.	TGTGCCAGCAGCCAAGGGTTTTCACCCCTCCACTTT	CASSQGFSPLHF
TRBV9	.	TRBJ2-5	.	TGTGCCAGCAGCGCCGAACCATTCGTGGGCCAAGAGACCCAGTACTTC	CASSAEPFVGQETQYF
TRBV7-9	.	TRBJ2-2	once	TGTGCCAGCAGCTTAGAGGGGATCAACACCGGGGAGCTGTTTTTT	CASSLEGINTGELFF
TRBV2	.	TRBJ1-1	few	TGTGCCAGCAGTGTGGCAGGGTACACTGAAGCTTTCTTT	CASSVAGYTEAFF
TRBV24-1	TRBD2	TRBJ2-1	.	TGTGCCACCAGAGAGACTAGCGGGAGGAATGAGCAGTTCTTC	CATRETSGRNEQFF
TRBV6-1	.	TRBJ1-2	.	TGTGCCAGCAGTGAAGGGGGGCGGCTCGGCTACACCTTC	CASSEGGRLGYTF
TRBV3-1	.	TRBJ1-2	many	TGTGCCAGCAGCCAAGAGTCCGGGTTAAGCTATGGCTACACCTTC	CASSQESGLSYGYTF
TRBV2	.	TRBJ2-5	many	TGTGCCAGCAGTGTCGCGGAGACCCAGTACTTC	CASSVAETQYF
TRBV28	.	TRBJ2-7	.	TGTGCCAGCAGTTGGGCCTACGAGCAGTACTTC	CASSWAYEQYF
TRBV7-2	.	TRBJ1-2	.	TGTGCCAGCAGCTTAGAATTCTCCAACTATGGCTACACCTTC	CASSLEFSNYGYTF
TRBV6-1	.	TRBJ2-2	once	TGTGCCACCAAGGGAGTCAGTACCGGGGAGCTGTTTTTT	CATKGVSTGELFF
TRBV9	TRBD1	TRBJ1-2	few	TGTGCCAGCAGCGAGGGGACAGTTAACTATGGCTACACCTTC	CASSEGTVNYGYTF
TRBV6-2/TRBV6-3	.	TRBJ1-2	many	TGTGCCAGCGGGCAGTCCAACTATGGCTACACCTTC	CASGQSNYGYTF
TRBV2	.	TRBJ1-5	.	TGTGCCAGCAGAATTAGCAATCAGCCCCAGCATTTT	CASRISNQPQHF
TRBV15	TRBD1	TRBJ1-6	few	TGTGCCACCAGAAAGGGACAGGCAAATTCACCCCTCCACTTT	CATRKGQANSPLHF
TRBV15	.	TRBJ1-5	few	TGTGCCACCAGCAGGAGGGGGGGACACGGATACGGTAGCAATCAGCCCCAGCATTTT	CATSRRGGHGYGSNQPQHF
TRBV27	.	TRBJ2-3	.	TGTGCCAGCAGTTTCGAAGGGACTCCAGATACGCAGTATTTT	CASSFEGTPDTQYF
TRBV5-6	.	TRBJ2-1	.	TGTGCCAGCAGCTTGGCTAGCGTCTACAATGAGCAGTTCTTC	CASSLASVYNEQFF
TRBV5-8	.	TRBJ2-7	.	TGTGCCAGCAGCCAAACAACCGAGAAAATCTGGACCTACGAGCAGTACTTC	CASSQTTEKIWTYEQYF